Presented here are 18 T cell receptor beta chains from one specimen sequenced in a study of molecular identifiers for immune sequencing clone quantification. TCRdb fed the PCR reads into MiXCR, producing one record per CDR3 protein. The sample lists tens of thousands of distinct CDR3 sequences; 15% to 20% were seen once. Material for sequencing was naive CD8+ T cells from blood, with Jurkat cell RNA spiked in. The subset here: FACS-sorted CD8+CD4-CCR7+CD45RA+ naive T cells. The receptor source for this set is a human donor in good health. Some libraries in this study had Jurkat cell RNA spiked in.

This clonotype was seen a single time. V usage is TRBV7-2 and J usage is TRBJ2-3, with TRBD2 matching 10 bases. Unmatched junction bases numbered 13, after V lost 2 bases and J lost 5 bases. Germline V gene data show CDR1 as SGHTA and CDR2 as FQGNSA. The CDR3 runs to 18 residues. CDR3 nucleotides: TGTGCCAGCAGCTTACAGGTCCTAGCGGGGGCATCGCTAGATACGCAGTATTTT. Translated, it gives CASSLQVLAGASLDTQYF.

The chain couples TRBV7-9 to TRBJ2-1; 12 nucleotides agree with TRBD2. Per the germline V gene, CDR1 is SEHNR and CDR2 is FQNEAQ (reference sequence). This CDR3 has 14 residues. J lost 4 bases, V lost 7 bases, and 2 bases had no gene match. For the CDR3, the DNA is TGTGCCAGCAAACTAGCGGGGGGTTACAATGAGCAGTTCTTC. This gives the protein CASKLAGGYNEQFF.

The sample holds many counts of this clonotype. This sequence joins TRBV28 and TRBJ2-7; a possible D gene is TRBD2 (5 bases). The CDR3 length is 14 residues. Trimming took 3 bases from V and 5 from J, leaving 14 bases between them. Germline V CDR1 and CDR2: MDHEN, SYDVKM. In nucleotides, the CDR3 is TGTGCCAGCAGTTTTCATGTATCCGGGAACGAGCAGTACTTC. This gives the protein CASSFHVSGNEQYF.

This clonotype was detected ten times or more. The V and J genes are TRBV20-1 and TRBJ2-2; D ambiguous. V dropped 6 bases and J dropped 2 bases, with 10 bases sitting between them. The V gene's germline CDR1 is DFQATT and CDR2 SNEGSKA (reference sequence). The CDR3 is 13 amino acids. CDR3 amino acids: CSAPVQNTGELFF. CDR3 DNA: TGCAGTGCGCCCGTACAAAACACCGGGGAGCTGTTTTTT.

Comments on this clonotype: This may come from a read error, since a much larger clone is one base off. This rearrangement joins TRBV11-2 to TRBJ1-1, with D hard to call. Germline-derived CDR1 and CDR2 are SGHAT and FQNNGV. This CDR3 contains 11 residues. The CDR3 is CASEMNAEAFF. The DNA of the CDR3 is TGTGCCAGCGAAATGAACGCTGAAGCTTTCTTT.

The chain links TRBV27 to TRBJ2-7; D is perhaps TRBD1 or TRBD2 (6 bases each). The length of the CDR3 is 13 residues. Germline values: CDR1 MNHEY, CDR2 SMNVEV (reference sequence). V was trimmed by 3 bases and J by 3 bases, leaving 9 bases between them. The CDR3 loop reads CASSFGGHYEQYF. The CDR3 bases are TGTGCCAGCAGTTTCGGGGGACACTACGAGCAGTACTTC.

This clonotype was counted at least ten times. The chain has TRBV11-2 and TRBJ1-1, with D unclear. The CDR3 loop spans 13 amino acids. V was pared by 3 bases and J by 3 bases, with 8 bases between. CDR1 and CDR2 from the germline V gene are SGHAT and FQNNGV. This CDR3 reads CASSLGIDTEAFF. The CDR3 DNA sequence: TGTGCCAGCAGCTTGGGGATCGACACTGAAGCTTTCTTT.

The sample holds a few counts of this clonotype. A much larger clone sits a single nucleotide away, making a read error possible. The gene calls are TRBV7-9 and TRBJ1-4, with D perhaps TRBD1 (5 bases). There are 17 residues in the CDR3. Germline V CDR1 and CDR2: SEHNR, FQNEAQ (reference sequence). The CDR3 protein is CASSYVVGAPTNENLFF. DNA for the CDR3: TGTGCCAGCAGTTACGTAGTCGGGGCGCCGACTAATGAAAACCTGTTTTTT.

The chain links TRBV9 to TRBJ2-1, with no clear D. The CDR3 is made up of 13 amino acids. The germline gives CDR1 SGDLS, CDR2 YYNGEE. Trimming removed 3 bases from V and 10 bases from J, with 14 bases in between. The CDR3 here is CASSALGTMEQFF. DNA of the CDR3: TGTGCCAGCAGCGCCCTGGGTACCATGGAGCAGTTCTTC. The complete variable domain, with remaining parts taken from reference TRBV9 and TRBJ2-1, reads DSGVTQTPKHLITATGQRVTLRCSPRSGDLSVYWYQQSLDQGLQFLIQYYNGEERAKGNILERFSAQQFPDLHSELNLSSLELGDSALYFCASSALGTMEQFFGPGTRLTVL.

This clonotype has at least ten counts. The chain couples TRBV13 to TRBJ2-3; perhaps TRBD1 as D (7 bases). The CDR3 sequence is 13 residues long. Per germline, CDR1 PRHDT and CDR2 FYEKMQ (reference sequence). The ends were cut back, 6 bases at V and 6 bases at J, with 13 bases in the middle. CDR3 nucleotide sequence: TGTGCCAGCAGTATCGCAGGGGGGGATACGCAGTATTTT. This codes for CASSIAGGDTQYF.

This clonotype was recorded many times. The CDR3 sequence: CASSSPTSGVSSYNEQFF. The CDR3 DNA is TGTGCCAGCAGCTCTCCGACTAGCGGGGTTAGCTCCTACAATGAGCAGTTCTTC. The chain carries TRBV7-2 and TRBJ2-1; 11 bases fit TRBD2. CDR1 and CDR2 from the germline V gene are SGHTA and FQGNSA. Trimming took 4 bases from V and 0 from J; bases not matched to a gene: 8. This CDR3 contains 18 residues.

The chain's CDR3 is CASSGSGNEQFF. CDR3 bases: TGTGCCAGCAGCGGTAGCGGGAACGAGCAGTTCTTC. The rearrangement joins TRBV12-3 or TRBV12-4 to TRBJ2-1; 8 bases are a match to TRBD2. The CDR3 spans 12 residues. Unmatched junction bases numbered 5, after V lost 6 bases and J lost 10 bases.

V is TRBV28 and J is TRBJ1-1; no firm D call. This CDR3 region has 14 residues. The V end was cut by 3 bases, the J end by 3 bases, with 11 bases between. The germline V gene encodes CDR1 MDHEN and CDR2 SYDVKM. The CDR3, as DNA: TGTGCCAGCAGTTTCTATGGCCGATACACTGAAGCTTTCTTT. Translation: CASSFYGRYTEAFF.

This clonotype occurred a few times. A junction boundary mismatches the germline segment, possibly from a read error. CDR3 loop: CASSFPSIYSHNEQFF. CDR3 nucleotides: TGTGCCAGCAGTTTTCCCTCTATCTACTCCCACAATGAGCAGTTCTTC. The rearrangement joins TRBV28 to TRBJ2-1, with D hard to call. The CDR3 covers 16 residues. Germline V gene sequence: CDR1 MDHEN, CDR2 SYDVKM.

There are many counts of this clonotype. The CDR3 bases are TGTGCCAGCAGCTTGATCGCTGACACTGAAGCTTTCTTT. This gives the protein CASSLIADTEAFF. This chain connects TRBV5-6 to TRBJ1-1; D ambiguous. The CDR3 runs to 13 residues. V lost 1 base and J 3 bases, leaving 7 bases between the germline ends. Germline CDR1 and CDR2: SGHDT and YYEEEE.

A word on this clonotype: This may arise from a read error, as a much more abundant clone is one base away. The V and J genes are TRBV7-6 and TRBJ2-5; 10 bases line up with TRBD2. Looked up from germline, CDR1 is SGHVS and CDR2 is FNYEAQ. V gave up 5 bases and J gave up 9 bases; unmatched junction bases: 18. The CDR3 totals 17 residues. The CDR3 DNA follows: TGTGCCAGCAGCGCGCCAACTAGCGGGAACCCCCTTGAGGCCCAGTACTTC. Amino acid sequence: CASSAPTSGNPLEAQYF.

This clonotype was seen at least ten times. The chain recombines TRBV6-5 with TRBJ2-7; D is perhaps TRBD2 (5 bases). CDR3 length: 15 residues. Germline V gives CDR1 MNHEY, CDR2 SVGAGI. The V and J ends lost 6 bases and 5 bases respectively, with 20 bases between them. CDR3 loop: CASSLEEAVVDEQYF. CDR3 in DNA: TGTGCCAGCAGCCTTGAGGAGGCGGTCGTGGACGAGCAGTACTTC.

This clonotype was counted at least ten times. The V call is TRBV6-2 or TRBV6-3, the J call TRBJ1-3, with no clear D. The CDR3 loop spans 12 amino acids. Germline lookup yields CDR1 MNHEY and CDR2 SVGEGT. The ends were cut back, 0 bases at V and 11 bases at J, with 8 bases in the middle. The CDR3 protein is CASSYSEYSIYF. CDR3 in DNA: TGTGCCAGCAGTTACTCGGAGTACTCCATATATTTT.